This TCR beta chain emerged from a study of blood T cell repertoires in COVID-19. About the study: Samples of COVID-19 (acute and convalescent) were obtained from the United States, Italy and Spain.

Authors' methods: Reference gene primer amplification yielded estimated nucleated cell counts. Some clones are missing from TCRdb's copy, which holds only in-frame ones; the method was immunoSEQ multiplex PCR. V and J calls and clone size are given by that table; D and trimming were obtained from the DNA. The repertoire holds roughly 300,000 clones, with roughly 86% as singletons. Germline CDR1 is SGHRS and CDR2 is YFSETQ. The CDR3 consists of 15 residues. J gave up 2 bases and V 1 base, and 6 bases lay outside the gene matches. J is TRBJ2-7 and V is TRBV5-1; 7 nucleotides match TRBD2. The sequencing input was peripheral blood. The source is a woman in her forties or fifties with acute or convalescent COVID-19. The CDR3 coding sequence is TGCGCCAGCAGCTTGTCGCTAGCGGCCACCTACGAGCAGTACTTC. This sequence encodes CASSLSLAATYEQYF.